This T cell receptor (beta chain) was retrieved from a study of identifying expanded T cells in peripheral blood. On this clone itself: As yet, its antigen is unknown.

No infections or other immune events were documented during collection. Trimming cost V 2 bases and J 4 bases; bases outside gene matches: 2. This CDR3 has 16 amino acids. The V gene's germline CDR1 is LGHNA and CDR2 YSLEER. Profiled with immunoSEQ multiplex PCR; TCRdb holds only in-frame clones, not every one. The table includes 90,000 to 110,000 clones, roughly nine tenths detected once. General study findings and limits: Differentially abundant clones: around 1.2 between replicates, just under 17 at roughly 2 weeks, less than 20 at four.

The chain combines TRBV4-3 with TRBJ2-1, with 13 bases matching TRBD2. Sample: blood. The clonotype was recovered from a person between 18 and 75 years old in good health. The CDR3 DNA follows: TGCGCCAGCAGCCAAACTAGCGGGGGGGCTTACAATGAGCAGTTCTTC. It encodes CASSQTSGGAYNEQFF.